This TCR beta chain is from a study of radiotherapy plus CTLA-4 blockade in lung cancer. Study in general: Objective responses were recorded in less than 20% of patients, with disease control recorded in 25% to 40%. Broader study findings: Among reported predictors of response, early blood T cell clone dynamics with interferon-beta performed best. There was expansion of tumor-derived TCR clones in blood after radiotherapy plus ipilimumab.

Germline V gives CDR1 SGHRS, CDR2 YFSETQ. This CDR3 has 16 residues. V lost 1 base and J lost 2, with 13 bases in between. Measured with immunoSEQ multiplex PCR; TCRdb has only the in-frame clones, and not every one. The repertoire consists of under 100,000 clones, with approximately 80% occurring once and the leading ten covering approximately 15%. Notes on this clone: Its antigen is unknown.

Those patients who had chemo-refractory metastatic non-small-cell lung cancer were given focal radiation along with CTLA-4 blockade through ipilimumab. The receptor comes from a human donor with non-small cell lung cancer that progressed on radiotherapy plus ipilimumab. The chain recombines TRBV5-1 with TRBJ2-1; D may be TRBD2 (5 bases). The source was peripheral blood, collected from a patient treated with radiotherapy plus ipilimumab. This chain's CDR3 is CASSLFRLGTYNEQFF. DNA for the CDR3: TGCGCCAGCAGCTTGTTCAGACTCGGGACCTACAATGAGCAGTTCTTC.